The 12 T cell receptor beta chains given below trace back to one sample, sequenced in a study of blood T cell repertoires in COVID-19. The repertoire was sequenced with immunoSEQ multiplex PCR; TCRdb's copy has only in-frame clones and lacks some. Of approximately 210,000 clones in the sample, around 78% were seen once. The sequencing sample was made of peripheral blood. These receptors came from a woman in her sixties or seventies with active or convalescent COVID-19.

This clone was counted a few times. V usage is TRBV30 and J usage is TRBJ2-7, with 7 bases aligning to TRBD1. The CDR3 covers 14 residues. Germline lookup yields CDR1 GTSNPN and CDR2 SVGIG (reference sequence). Trimming cost V 4 bases and J 0 bases; bases outside gene matches: 6. This chain's CDR3 is CAWNSGTASYEQYF. CDR3 nucleotide sequence: TGTGCCTGGAATTCTGGGACAGCCTCCTACGAGCAGTACTTC.

The chain couples TRBV7-9 to TRBJ1-5, with 8 bases lining up with TRBD1. V was clipped by 5 bases and J by 3 bases; unmatched bases: 9. The germline CDR1 and CDR2 sequences are SEHNR and FQNEAQ (reference sequence). CDR3 length: 16 residues. CDR3 coding DNA: TGTGCCAGCAGCCACCACAGGGGGGTAACCAATCAGCCCCAGCATTTT. Translated: CASSHHRGVTNQPQHF.

The genes are TRBV6-6 and TRBJ1-3; no reliable D call. V was cut by 7 bases and J by 1 base, with 11 bases left in between. The CDR3 length is 14 residues. CDR1 MNHNY and CDR2 SVGAGI come from the germline V gene (reference sequence). Here the CDR3 DNA reads TGTGCCAGCACATTGTCCAGGTCTGGAAACACCATATATTTT. It yields the protein CASTLSRSGNTIYF.

This clone has only one observation. J is TRBJ1-2 and V is TRBV19; D not resolved. V was cut by 7 bases and J by 1 base, with 13 bases left in between. The CDR3 consists of 14 residues. The germline V gene has CDR1 LNHDA and CDR2 SQIVND (reference sequence). The CDR3 nucleotides are TGTGCCAGTATCCCGGCGGGCATTAACTATGGCTACACCTTC. Its translation: CASIPAGINYGYTF. Supplemented by reference TRBV19 and TRBJ1-2, the full variable domain reads DGGITQSPKYLFRKEGQNVTLSCEQNLNHDAMYWYRQDPGQGLRLIYYSQIVNDFQKGDIAEGYSVSREKKESFPLTVTSAQKNPTAFYLCASIPAGINYGYTFGSGTRLTVV.

The chain has TRBV28 and TRBJ1-2, with 7 bases aligning to TRBD1. V lost 5 bases, J lost 4 bases, and 10 bases stayed unmatched. Per germline, CDR1 MDHEN and CDR2 SYDVKM. The CDR3 spans 15 residues. The CDR3 DNA is TGTGCCAGCAGTCCGGGACAGAGAACGTTCTATGGCTACACCTTC. Translating it yields CASSPGQRTFYGYTF.

J is TRBJ2-2 and V is TRBV3-1 (or the pseudogene TRBV3-2); possible D gene TRBD1, 5 bases. Trimming pared 3 bases from V and 4 bases from J, leaving 9 bases between. Germline assignment: CDR1 LGHDT and CDR2 YNNKEL (reference sequence). The CDR3 length is 14 residues. The CDR3 region has the DNA TGTGCCAGCAGCCAGGGGCAGGCCACCGGGGAGCTGTTTTTT. Protein sequence: CASSQGQATGELFF.

This clone was seen a single time. The chain is built from TRBV6-5 and TRBJ2-1; TRBD2 agrees at 7 bases. Germline assignment: CDR1 MNHEY and CDR2 SVGAGI. The CDR3 loop spans 16 amino acids. V gave up 2 bases and J gave up 7 bases; unmatched junction bases: 11. The CDR3 loop is CASSYVGEGEFNEQFF. The CDR3 DNA sequence: TGTGCCAGCAGTTACGTGGGGGAGGGCGAATTTAATGAGCAGTTCTTC.

This clone appeared a few times. In DNA, the CDR3 is TGTGCCACCAGCCGGGGTCTGACTAGCGGGAGCTACGAGCAGTACTTC. Its protein product is CATSRGLTSGSYEQYF. The chain combines TRBV15 with TRBJ2-7; TRBD2 aligns across 12 bases. The trim removed 5 bases at V and 3 bases at J, leaving 8 bases unmatched. Germline V gives CDR1 LNHNV, CDR2 YYDKDF (reference sequence). The CDR3 has 16 residues.

V and J are TRBV24-1 and TRBJ2-1, with a weak D call TRBD2 (6 bases). Germline V gene sequence: CDR1 KGHDR, CDR2 SFDVKD. This CDR3 contains 15 residues. The V and J ends lost 6 bases and 0 bases respectively, with 11 bases between them. The CDR3, as DNA: TGTGCCACCAGTATAGCGGAAAGCTCCTACAATGAGCAGTTCTTC. It encodes CATSIAESSYNEQFF.

This sequence joins TRBV18 and TRBJ1-5; D gene ambiguous. The CDR3 has 15 residues. V lost 2 bases and J lost 5, with 13 bases in between. CDR1 KGHSH and CDR2 LQKENI come from the germline V gene. For the CDR3, the DNA is TGTGCCAGCTCACCATTCCGTGGAGGCGATCAGCCCCAGCATTTT. Amino acids: CASSPFRGGDQPQHF.

As to this clone: A much larger clone is a single base away; this may be a read error. J is TRBJ2-2 and V is TRBV12-3 or TRBV12-4; D remains unclear. With 6 bases removed from V and 7 bases from J, the gap between germline ends came to 9 bases. The CDR3 length is 12 residues. The CDR3 nucleotides are TGTGCCAGCAGCCTCAGTGGCGGGGAGCTGTTTTTT. It codes for CASSLSGGELFF.

The chain is built from TRBV9 and TRBJ2-7; TRBD1 matches 10 bases. The junction had 9 bases not matched to a gene; V was cut back by 5 bases and J by 1 base. The CDR3 contains 16 residues. The germline V gene encodes CDR1 SGDLS and CDR2 YYNGEE. The CDR3 loop is CASSHDLDRGSYEQYF. CDR3 sequence (DNA): TGTGCCAGCAGTCACGACCTGGACAGGGGGTCCTACGAGCAGTACTTC.